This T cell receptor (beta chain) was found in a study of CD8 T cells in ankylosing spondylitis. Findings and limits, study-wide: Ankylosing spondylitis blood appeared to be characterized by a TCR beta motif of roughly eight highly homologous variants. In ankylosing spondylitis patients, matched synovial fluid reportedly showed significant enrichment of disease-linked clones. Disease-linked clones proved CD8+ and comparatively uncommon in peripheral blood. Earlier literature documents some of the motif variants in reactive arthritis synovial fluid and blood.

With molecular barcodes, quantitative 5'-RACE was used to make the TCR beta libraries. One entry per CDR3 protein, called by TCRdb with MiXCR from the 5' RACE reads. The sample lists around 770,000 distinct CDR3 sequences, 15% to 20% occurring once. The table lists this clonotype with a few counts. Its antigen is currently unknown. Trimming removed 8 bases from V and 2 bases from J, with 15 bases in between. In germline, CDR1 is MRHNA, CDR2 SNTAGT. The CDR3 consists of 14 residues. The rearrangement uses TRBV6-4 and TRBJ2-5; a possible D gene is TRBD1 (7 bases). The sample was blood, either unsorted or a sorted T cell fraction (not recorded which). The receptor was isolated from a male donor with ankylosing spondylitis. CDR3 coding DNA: TGTGCCAGCCCAACCCCAGGGGGGCAAGAGACCCAGTACTTC. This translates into CASPTPGGQETQYF.